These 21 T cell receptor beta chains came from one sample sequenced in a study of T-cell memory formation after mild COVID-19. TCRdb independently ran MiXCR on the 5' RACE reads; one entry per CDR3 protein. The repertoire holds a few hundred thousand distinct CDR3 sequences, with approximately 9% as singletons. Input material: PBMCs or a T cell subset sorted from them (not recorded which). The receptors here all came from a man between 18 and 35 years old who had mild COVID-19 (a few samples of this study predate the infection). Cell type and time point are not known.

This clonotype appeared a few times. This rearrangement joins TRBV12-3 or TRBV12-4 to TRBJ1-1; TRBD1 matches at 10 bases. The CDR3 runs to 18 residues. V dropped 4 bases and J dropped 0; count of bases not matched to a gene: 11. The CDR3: CASSYRPPGQGLNTEAFF. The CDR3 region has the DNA TGTGCCAGCAGTTACCGCCCGCCGGGACAGGGGTTGAACACTGAAGCTTTCTTT.

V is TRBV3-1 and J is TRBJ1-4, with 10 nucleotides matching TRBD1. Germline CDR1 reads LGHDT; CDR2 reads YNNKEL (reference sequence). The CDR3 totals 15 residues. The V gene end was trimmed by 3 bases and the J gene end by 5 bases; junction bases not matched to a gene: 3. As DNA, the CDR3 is TGTGCCAGCAGCCAGAGGACAGGGGGGAATGAAAAACTGTTTTTT. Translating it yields CASSQRTGGNEKLFF.

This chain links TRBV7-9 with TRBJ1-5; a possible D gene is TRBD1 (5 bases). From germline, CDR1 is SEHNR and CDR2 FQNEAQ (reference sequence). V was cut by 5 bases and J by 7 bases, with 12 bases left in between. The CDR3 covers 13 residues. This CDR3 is CASSLSWGQPQHF. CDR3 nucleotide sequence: TGTGCCAGCAGCCTCAGCTGGGGGCAGCCCCAGCATTTT.

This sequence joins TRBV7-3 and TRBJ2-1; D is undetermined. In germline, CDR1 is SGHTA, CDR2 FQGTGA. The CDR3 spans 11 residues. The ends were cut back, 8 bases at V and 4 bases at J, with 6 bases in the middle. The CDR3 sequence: CASGSYNEQFF. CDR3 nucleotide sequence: TGTGCCAGCGGGTCTTACAATGAGCAGTTCTTC.

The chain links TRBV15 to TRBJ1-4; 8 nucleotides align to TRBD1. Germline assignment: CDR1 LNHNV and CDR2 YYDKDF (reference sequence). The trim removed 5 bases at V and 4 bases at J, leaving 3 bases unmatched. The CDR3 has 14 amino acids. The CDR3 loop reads CATSVGQDNEKLFF. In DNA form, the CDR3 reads TGTGCCACCAGCGTGGGACAGGATAATGAAAAACTGTTTTTT.

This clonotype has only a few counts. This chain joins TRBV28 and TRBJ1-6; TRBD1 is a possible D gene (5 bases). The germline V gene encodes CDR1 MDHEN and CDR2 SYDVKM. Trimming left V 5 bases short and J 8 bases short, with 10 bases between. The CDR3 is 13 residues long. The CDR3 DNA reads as TGTGCCAGCAGTGCCAGGGAGTATTCACCCCTCCACTTT. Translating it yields CASSAREYSPLHF.

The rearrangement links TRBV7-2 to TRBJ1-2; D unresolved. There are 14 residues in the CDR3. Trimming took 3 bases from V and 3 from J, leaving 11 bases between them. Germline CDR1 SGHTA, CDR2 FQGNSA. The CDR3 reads CASSFLIRDYGYTF. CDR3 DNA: TGTGCCAGCAGCTTCCTAATACGGGACTATGGCTACACCTTC.

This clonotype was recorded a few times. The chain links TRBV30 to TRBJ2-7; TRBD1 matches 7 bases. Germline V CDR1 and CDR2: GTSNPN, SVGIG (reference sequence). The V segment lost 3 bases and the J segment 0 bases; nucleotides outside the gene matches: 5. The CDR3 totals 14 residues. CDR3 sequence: CAWSTGARSYEQYF. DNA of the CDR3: TGTGCCTGGAGCACAGGGGCCCGCTCCTACGAGCAGTACTTC.

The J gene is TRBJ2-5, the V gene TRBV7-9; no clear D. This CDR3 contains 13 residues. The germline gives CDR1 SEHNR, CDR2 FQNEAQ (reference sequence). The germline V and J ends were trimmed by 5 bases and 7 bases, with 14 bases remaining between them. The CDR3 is CASSLGGSGTQYF. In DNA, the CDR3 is TGTGCCAGCAGCCTGGGCGGCTCCGGGACCCAGTACTTC.

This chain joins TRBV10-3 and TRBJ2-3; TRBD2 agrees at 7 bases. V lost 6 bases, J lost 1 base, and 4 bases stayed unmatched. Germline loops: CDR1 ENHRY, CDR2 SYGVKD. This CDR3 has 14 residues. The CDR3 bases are TGTGCCATCAGCCTGAGCGGGGGCACAGATACGCAGTATTTT. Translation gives CAISLSGGTDTQYF.

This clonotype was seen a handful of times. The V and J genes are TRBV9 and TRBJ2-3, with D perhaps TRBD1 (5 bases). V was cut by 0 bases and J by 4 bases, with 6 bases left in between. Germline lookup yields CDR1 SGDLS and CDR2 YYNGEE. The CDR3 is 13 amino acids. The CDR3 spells CASSVGGADTQYF. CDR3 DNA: TGTGCCAGCAGCGTAGGGGGCGCAGATACGCAGTATTTT.

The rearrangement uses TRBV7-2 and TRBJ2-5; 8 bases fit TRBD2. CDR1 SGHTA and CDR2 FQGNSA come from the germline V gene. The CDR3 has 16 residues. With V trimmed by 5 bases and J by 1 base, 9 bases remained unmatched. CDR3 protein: CASSTPPGGIQETQYF. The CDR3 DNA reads TGTGCCAGCAGCACCCCTCCGGGGGGGATCCAAGAGACCCAGTACTTC.

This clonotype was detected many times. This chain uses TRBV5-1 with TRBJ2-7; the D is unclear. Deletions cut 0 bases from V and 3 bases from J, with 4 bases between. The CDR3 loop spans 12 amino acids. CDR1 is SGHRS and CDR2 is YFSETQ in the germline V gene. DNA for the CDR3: TGCGCCAGCAGCTTGGGGTACTACGAGCAGTACTTC. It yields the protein CASSLGYYEQYF. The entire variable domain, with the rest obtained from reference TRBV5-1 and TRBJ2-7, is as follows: KAGVTQTPRYLIKTRGQQVTLSCSPISGHRSVSWYQQTPGQGLQFLFEYFSETQRNKGNFPGRFSGRQFSNSRSEMNVSTLELGDSALYLCASSLGYYEQYFGPGTRLTVT.

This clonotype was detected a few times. This CDR3 reads CASGYEQFF. For the CDR3, the DNA is TGTGCCAGCGGGTATGAGCAGTTCTTC. This chain joins TRBV12-3 or TRBV12-4 and TRBJ2-1, with D unresolved. V was shortened by 8 bases and J by 8 bases, with 4 bases between the two germline ends. The CDR3 runs 9 residues.

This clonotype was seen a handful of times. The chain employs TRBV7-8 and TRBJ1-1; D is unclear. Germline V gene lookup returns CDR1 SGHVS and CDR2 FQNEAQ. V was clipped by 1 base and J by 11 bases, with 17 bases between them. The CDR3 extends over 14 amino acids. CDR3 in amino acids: CASSLGTAQIQAFF. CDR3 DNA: TGTGCCAGCAGCTTAGGAACAGCCCAGATACAGGCTTTCTTT.

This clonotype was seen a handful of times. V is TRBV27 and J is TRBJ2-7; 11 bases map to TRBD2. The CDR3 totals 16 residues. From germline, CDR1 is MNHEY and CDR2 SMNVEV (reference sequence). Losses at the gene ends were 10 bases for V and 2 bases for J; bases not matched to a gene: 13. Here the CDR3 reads CATHRLAGGRTYEQYF. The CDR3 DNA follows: TGTGCCACCCACCGCCTAGCGGGGGGCCGGACCTACGAGCAGTACTTC.

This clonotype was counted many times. The CDR3 here is CASSPGYSETQYF. CDR3 bases: TGTGCCAGCAGCCCAGGGTATTCAGAGACCCAGTACTTC. The gene calls are TRBV7-2 and TRBJ2-5; D might be TRBD1 (5 bases). In germline, CDR1 is SGHTA, CDR2 FQGNSA. This CDR3 is built from 13 residues. V lost 5 bases to trimming and J lost 4 bases, with 11 bases between them.

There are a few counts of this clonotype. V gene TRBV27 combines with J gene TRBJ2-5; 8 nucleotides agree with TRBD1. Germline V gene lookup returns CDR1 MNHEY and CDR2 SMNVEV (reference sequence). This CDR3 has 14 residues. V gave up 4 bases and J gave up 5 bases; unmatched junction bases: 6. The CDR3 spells CASSSRTGRETQYF. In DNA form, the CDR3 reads TGTGCCAGCAGTTCGAGGACAGGGAGGGAGACCCAGTACTTC.

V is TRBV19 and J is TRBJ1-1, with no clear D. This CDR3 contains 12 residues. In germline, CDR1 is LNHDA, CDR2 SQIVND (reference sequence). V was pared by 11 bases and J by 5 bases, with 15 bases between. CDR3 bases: TGTGCCTCGTGCTTAGGAGGGACTGAAGCTTTCTTT. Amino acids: CASCLGGTEAFF.

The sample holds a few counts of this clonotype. The CDR3 nucleotides read TGCAGTGCTAGAAACGGACAGAGCTACGAGCAGTACTTC. The encoded protein is CSARNGQSYEQYF. The chain uses TRBV20-1 and TRBJ2-7; perhaps TRBD1 as D (6 bases). The CDR3 is 13 residues long. Germline V CDR1 and CDR2: DFQATT, SNEGSKA (reference sequence). V was cut by 2 bases and J by 3 bases, with 11 bases left in between.

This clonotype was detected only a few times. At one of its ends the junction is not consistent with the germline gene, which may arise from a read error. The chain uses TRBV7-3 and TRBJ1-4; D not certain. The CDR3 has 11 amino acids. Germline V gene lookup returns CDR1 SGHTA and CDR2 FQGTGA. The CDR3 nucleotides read TGTGCCAGCAGCTCCCTCGCGACATCCTCTTTT. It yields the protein CASSSLATSSF.